This T cell receptor (beta chain) is drawn from a study of cytomegalovirus exposure and HLA in healthy donors. Findings and limits, study-wide: DRB1 had the most TCR associations and HLA-C the fewest, a later analysis found, with rates varying by HLA locus. Overall, approximately 150 TCR beta chains were annotated as cytomegalovirus-associated. Looking again later, the authors saw that most CMV-associated TCR beta chains seemed HLA-restricted.

The PCR ran on 60 Vbeta and 13 Jbeta primers. Only in-frame clones appear in the TCRdb table, and some are missing; sequencing was by immunoSEQ multiplex PCR. The data show more than 150,000 clones, 75% to 90% seen once. A word on this clone: Its antigen remains unidentified.

This CDR3 region has 15 residues. V shed 5 bases and J 6 bases; nucleotides not matched to a gene: 8. CDR1 and CDR2 from the germline V gene are MNHNY and SVGAGI (reference sequence). This TCR derives from a girl between 5 and 17 years old in good health and CMV-seropositive. The sample taken for sequencing was PBMCs. This chain links TRBV6-6 with TRBJ2-1; TRBD2 matches 9 bases. For the CDR3, the DNA is TGTGCCAGCAGTCGGGCTCTAGCGGGATCCAATGAGCAGTTCTTC. Encoded protein: CASSRALAGSNEQFF.